This T cell receptor beta chain came from a study of blood T cell repertoires in COVID-19. The wider study: Sites in the United States, Italy and Spain provided acute and convalescent COVID-19 samples. Nucleic acid was either cDNA or gDNA, and it came from T cells, B-cell-depleted T cells, or PBMCs.

The authors' processing: Reference gene primers were amplified, and this amplification served to estimate nucleated cell counts. Measured with immunoSEQ multiplex PCR; TCRdb has only the in-frame clones, and not every one. V and J calls and clone size follow that table, whereas D and trimming were derived from the DNA. Altogether 120,000 to 150,000 clones are present, 88% being singletons, with the ten largest covering about 28%. CDR3 length: 18 amino acids. Trimming took 0 bases from V and 3 from J; bases not matched to a gene: 15. CDR1 SGHNT and CDR2 YYREEE come from the germline V gene (reference sequence). This clone was recorded only once.

The chain joins TRBV5-4 to TRBJ2-7; 7 bases are shared with TRBD1. The TCR sequence derives from a human donor in a cohort sampled during active COVID-19. The specimen was peripheral blood. The CDR3 coding sequence is TGTGCCAGCAGCTTGGGTGGTACAGGGGCGCCGACTATCTACGAGCAGTACTTC. Its translation: CASSLGGTGAPTIYEQYF.